The TCR beta chain described here comes from a study of T cell repertoires in ileal Crohn's disease. Study summary: Patients had a median approximately 7.5-year disease duration, and less than 45% were active smokers. Study-wide results and limits: Sorted CD8 T cells held more high-frequency clones than CD4.

The sample holds one count of this clone. Its antigen is still unknown. Germline V gives CDR1 SGHTA, CDR2 FQGNSA. V lost 3 bases and J lost 6, with 7 bases in between. The CDR3 runs 12 residues. Only in-frame clones appear in the TCRdb table, and some are missing; sequencing was by immunoSEQ multiplex PCR. The sample lists tens of thousands of clones; 70% to 90% were seen once. Sample time point: neoterminal ileum biopsy at postoperative endoscopy, about 6 months after surgery. V usage is TRBV7-2 and J usage is TRBJ2-3; D gene ambiguous. The clonotype originates from an adult with Crohn's disease. Sequencing was performed on ileal tissue. CDR3 residues: CASSFGRDTQYF. CDR3 nucleotide sequence: TGTGCCAGCAGCTTCGGTCGGGATACGCAGTATTTT.